This is a list of T cell receptor beta chains from one sample in a study of radiotherapy plus CTLA-4 blockade in lung cancer. Libraries were prepared by immunoSEQ multiplex PCR; TCRdb keeps only in-frame clonotypes and omits some of them. This table holds about 57,000 clones, around 85% found once. The sample was peripheral blood, taken from a patient treated with radiotherapy plus ipilimumab. Source of these receptors: a human donor with non-small cell lung cancer who had a complete response to radiotherapy plus ipilimumab. CDR3s include the opening cysteine and the closing phenylalanine or tryptophan. The D gene is left open where the match is weak. A row's size may be missing; if present it is once, few, many or a size class.

CDR3 protein	CDR3 DNA	V gene	J gene	D gene	clone size
CASSSRGVTDTQYF	TGTGCCAGCAGCTCCCGGGGAGTCACAGATACGCAGTATTTT	TRBV7-2	TRBJ2-3	-	-
CASSLAPGLASFEQFF	TGCGCCAGCAGCTTGGCCCCCGGACTAGCGTCATTTGAGCAGTTCTTC	TRBV5-1	TRBJ2-1	TRBD2	-
CASSPRRDPAGTDTQYF	TGTGCCAGCTCACCCCGCAGGGACCCTGCGGGGACAGATACGCAGTATTTT	TRBV18	TRBJ2-3	-	-
CAISGGTGYNSPLHF	TGTGCCATCAGTGGAGGGACAGGGTATAATTCACCCCTCCACTTT	TRBV10-3	TRBJ1-6	TRBD1	few
CASSTGGQTGELFF	TGTGCCAGCTCCACAGGGGGCCAAACCGGGGAGCTGTTTTTT	TRBV18	TRBJ2-2	TRBD1	-
CASSRQAGADTQYF	TGTGCCAGCAGTAGACAGGCAGGGGCAGATACGCAGTATTTT	TRBV6-5	TRBJ2-3	-	-
CASSLTGGITEAFF	TGTGCCAGCAGCTTGACAGGGGGGATAACTGAAGCTTTCTTT	TRBV7-2	TRBJ1-1	TRBD1	-
CASSLRLAGGRETQYF	TGTGCCAGCAGTTTAAGACTAGCGGGAGGTAGAGAGACCCAGTACTTC	TRBV28	TRBJ2-5	TRBD2	-
CASSSSQQGVEQYF	TGTGCCAGCAGCTCTTCTCAACAGGGGGTTGAGCAGTACTTC	TRBV6-6	TRBJ2-7	TRBD1	-
CASSKILGGSNYGYTF	TGTGCCAGTAGTAAGATTCTAGGCGGGAGTAACTATGGCTACACCTTC	TRBV19	TRBJ1-2	-	-
CASSLVGRGQPQHF	TGTGCCAGCAGCTTAGTTGGCAGGGGTCAGCCCCAGCATTTT	TRBV11-2	TRBJ1-5	-	-
CASSGQGYTGELFF	TGTGCCAGCTCGGGACAGGGATACACCGGGGAGCTGTTTTTT	TRBV18	TRBJ2-2	TRBD1	-
CASSVDRGYEQYF	TGTGCCAGCAGCGTAGATAGGGGGTACGAGCAGTACTTC	TRBV9	TRBJ2-7	-	-
CASSPDGDPSTYGYTF	TGTGCCAGCAGCCCGGACGGGGATCCTAGTACATATGGCTACACCTTC	TRBV7-6	TRBJ1-2	-	-
CATSSDRAWEPQHF	TGTGCCACCAGCAGTGACAGGGCGTGGGAGCCCCAGCATTTT	TRBV15	TRBJ1-5	TRBD1	-
CASHNRVLFGYTF	TGTGCCAGTCACAACAGGGTCCTCTTTGGCTACACCTTC	TRBV19	TRBJ1-2	-	-
CAIKTGVNEKLFF	TGTGCCATCAAGACAGGCGTTAATGAAAAACTGTTTTTT	TRBV10-3	TRBJ1-4	-	-
CSATTDTQYF	TGCAGTGCCACAACAGATACGCAGTATTTT	TRBV20-1	TRBJ2-3	-	few
CASSRTGSSYNEQFF	TGTGCTAGCAGCAGGACAGGGAGCTCCTACAATGAGCAGTTCTTC	TRBV7-7	TRBJ2-1	TRBD1	-
CASSVTGGSYNSPLHF	TGTGCCAGCAGCGTGACGGGGGGCTCCTATAATTCACCCCTCCACTTT	TRBV11-2	TRBJ1-6	-	-
CASSPSGTSGTLTDTQYF	TGCGCCAGCAGCCCTTCCGGGACTAGCGGTACCCTCACAGATACGCAGTATTTT	TRBV4-1	TRBJ2-3	TRBD2	-
CASSRLAGENTEAFF	TGTGCCAGCTCACGGCTTGCGGGGGAGAACACTGAAGCTTTCTTT	TRBV18	TRBJ1-1	-	-
CSATETSGGAGTQYF	TGCAGCGCTACGGAGACTAGCGGGGGGGCGGGGACGCAGTATTTT	TRBV29-1	TRBJ2-3	TRBD2	-
CASSLTQPVEETQYF	TGTGCCAGCAGTCTTACCCAACCGGTAGAAGAGACCCAGTACTTC	TRBV6-6	TRBJ2-5	-	few
CASSQKDRDAEAFF	TGTGCCAGCAGCCAAAAGGACAGGGACGCTGAAGCTTTCTTT	TRBV4-2	TRBJ1-1	TRBD1	few
CASSPGHTNTGELFF	TGTGCCAGCAGTCCGGGACATACGAACACCGGGGAGCTGTTTTTT	TRBV6-4	TRBJ2-2	-	-
CASSLAKNTEAFF	TGTGCCAGCAGCTTGGCCAAGAACACTGAAGCTTTCTTT	TRBV5-4	TRBJ1-1	-	-
CASSSNPGQGFIGYGYTF	TGTGCCAGCAGCTCCAATCCGGGACAGGGGTTCATAGGGTATGGCTACACCTTC	TRBV7-2	TRBJ1-2	TRBD1	-
CASSLSRLSQETQYF	TGTGCCAGCAGCTTATCCCGGTTAAGCCAAGAGACCCAGTACTTC	TRBV7-2	TRBJ2-5	-	-
CASSQGLAGGRRSETQYF	TGTGCCAGCAGCCAAGGACTAGCGGGAGGACGCAGATCAGAGACCCAGTACTTC	TRBV7-6	TRBJ2-5	TRBD2	-
CASRRSLGGRTGELFF	TGTGCCAGCAGACGATCATTAGGGGGCCGCACCGGGGAGCTGTTTTTT	TRBV11-3	TRBJ2-2	TRBD1	-
CASSSGRDTGRVTEAFF	TGCGCCAGCAGCTCCGGAAGAGACACAGGGCGCGTTACTGAAGCTTTCTTT	TRBV5-1	TRBJ1-1	-	-
CASSLVPFSTDTQYF	TGTGCCAGCAGCTTAGTTCCTTTTAGCACAGATACGCAGTATTTT	TRBV7-9	TRBJ2-3	-	-
CASSLAGTGPNQPQHF	TGTGCCAGCAGCTTGGCCGGGACAGGGCCGAATCAGCCCCAGCATTTT	TRBV7-2	TRBJ1-5	TRBD1	-
CASSQEPQGGYTF	TGTGCCAGCAGCCAAGAACCCCAGGGGGGCTACACCTTC	TRBV14	TRBJ1-2	-	-